This entry describes one T cell receptor beta chain. Its antigen is still unknown. The germline gene is not matched at one end of the junction; a read error may be the cause. Researchers ran the PCR with 60 Vbeta and 13 Jbeta primers. Sequenced by immunoSEQ multiplex PCR; TCRdb stores in-frame clones only, minus some. The repertoire has under 250,000 clones, 80% to 85% of them found once; the top ten carry about 2.6%. This CDR3 has 15 residues. In germline, CDR1 is WNHNN, CDR2 SYGVQD (reference sequence). This record belongs to a study of cytomegalovirus exposure and HLA in healthy donors. On the study more broadly: Unique TCRs numbering roughly 80 million, obtained from HLA-typed donors, made up an early data release.

Study conclusions and caveats: Certain sequence variants were highly shared and formed a cluster, and this cluster was likely a sequencing artifact. TCR beta chains associated with HLA were, in a later analysis, more clonally expanded than equally common others.

The receptor was derived from a woman aged 40 to 55 in good health and CMV-seronegative. The sample taken for sequencing was PBMCs. The V gene is TRBV10-1, the J gene TRBJ1-1; TRBD1 is a possible D gene (5 bases). The CDR3 protein is CASSVGGSGNIEAFF. DNA of the CDR3: TGCGCCAGCAGTGTTGGGGGGTCCGGGAACATTGAAGCTTTCTTT.